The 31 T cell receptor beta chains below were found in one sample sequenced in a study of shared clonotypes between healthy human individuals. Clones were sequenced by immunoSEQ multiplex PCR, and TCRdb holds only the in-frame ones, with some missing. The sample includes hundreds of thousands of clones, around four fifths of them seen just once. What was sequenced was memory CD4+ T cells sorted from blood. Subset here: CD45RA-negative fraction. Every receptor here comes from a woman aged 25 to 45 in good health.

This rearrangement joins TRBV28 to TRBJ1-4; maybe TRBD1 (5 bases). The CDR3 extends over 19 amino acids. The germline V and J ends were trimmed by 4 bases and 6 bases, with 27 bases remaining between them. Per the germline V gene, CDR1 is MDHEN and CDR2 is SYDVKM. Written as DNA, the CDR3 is TGTGCCAGCAGTTCACCCTCCCCCCGGGGGGAGGGCGGGTATGAAAAACTGTTTTTT. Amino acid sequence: CASSSPSPRGEGGYEKLFF. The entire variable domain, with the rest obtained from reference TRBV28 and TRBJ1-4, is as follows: DVKVTQSSRYLVKRTGEKVFLECVQDMDHENMFWYRQDPGLGLRLIYFSYDVKMKEKGDIPEGYSVSREKKERFSLILESASTNQTSMYLCASSSPSPRGEGGYEKLFFGSGTQLSVL.

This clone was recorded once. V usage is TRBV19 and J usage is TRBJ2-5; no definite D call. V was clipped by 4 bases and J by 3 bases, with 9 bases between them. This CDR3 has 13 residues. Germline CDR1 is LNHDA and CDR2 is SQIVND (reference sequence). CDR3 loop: CASSRGTKETQYF. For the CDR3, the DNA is TGTGCCAGTAGTAGGGGAACTAAAGAGACCCAGTACTTC.

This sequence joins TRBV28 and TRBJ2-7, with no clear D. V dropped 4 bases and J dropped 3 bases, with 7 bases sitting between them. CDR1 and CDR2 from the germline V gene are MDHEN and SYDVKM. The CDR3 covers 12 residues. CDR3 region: CASSSHFYEQYF. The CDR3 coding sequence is TGTGCCAGCAGTTCCCATTTCTACGAGCAGTACTTC.

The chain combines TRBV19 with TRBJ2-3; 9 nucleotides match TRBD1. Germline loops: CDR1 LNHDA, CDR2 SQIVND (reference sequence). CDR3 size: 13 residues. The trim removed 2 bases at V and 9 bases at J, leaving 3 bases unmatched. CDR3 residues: CASSIWTGETQYF. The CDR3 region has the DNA TGTGCCAGTAGTATATGGACAGGGGAGACGCAGTATTTT.

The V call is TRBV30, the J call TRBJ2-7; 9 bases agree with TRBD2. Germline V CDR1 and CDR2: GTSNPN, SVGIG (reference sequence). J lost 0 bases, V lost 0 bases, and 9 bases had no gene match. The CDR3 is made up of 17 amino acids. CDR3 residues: CAWSVRGGRAYSYEQYF. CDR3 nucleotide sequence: TGTGCCTGGAGTGTTAGGGGCGGGAGGGCTTACTCCTACGAGCAGTACTTC.

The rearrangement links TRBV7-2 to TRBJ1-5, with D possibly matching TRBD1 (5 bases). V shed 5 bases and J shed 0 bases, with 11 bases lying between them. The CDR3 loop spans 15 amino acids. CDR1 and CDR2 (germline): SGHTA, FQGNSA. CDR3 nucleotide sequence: TGTGCCAGCAGCCCACTGGGGGATAGCAATCAGCCCCAGCATTTT. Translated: CASSPLGDSNQPQHF.

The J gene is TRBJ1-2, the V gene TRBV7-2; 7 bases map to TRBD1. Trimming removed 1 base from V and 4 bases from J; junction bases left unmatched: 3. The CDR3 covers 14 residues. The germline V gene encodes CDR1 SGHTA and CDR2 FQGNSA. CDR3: CASSLGGQTYGYTF. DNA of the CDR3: TGTGCCAGCAGCTTAGGGGGACAGACCTATGGCTACACCTTC.

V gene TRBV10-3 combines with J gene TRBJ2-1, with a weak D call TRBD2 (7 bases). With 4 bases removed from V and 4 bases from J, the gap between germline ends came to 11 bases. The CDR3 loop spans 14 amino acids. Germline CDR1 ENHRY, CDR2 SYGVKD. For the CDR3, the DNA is TGTGCCATCAGTGCGGCGGGGGCATACAATGAGCAGTTCTTC. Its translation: CAISAAGAYNEQFF.

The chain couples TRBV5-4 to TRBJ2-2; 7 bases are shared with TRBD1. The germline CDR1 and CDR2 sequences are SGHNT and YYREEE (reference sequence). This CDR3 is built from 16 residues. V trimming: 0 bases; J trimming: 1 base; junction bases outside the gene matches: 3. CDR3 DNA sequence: TGTGCCAGCAGCTTGGGGCAGGGGGTGAACACCGGGGAGCTGTTTTTT. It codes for CASSLGQGVNTGELFF.

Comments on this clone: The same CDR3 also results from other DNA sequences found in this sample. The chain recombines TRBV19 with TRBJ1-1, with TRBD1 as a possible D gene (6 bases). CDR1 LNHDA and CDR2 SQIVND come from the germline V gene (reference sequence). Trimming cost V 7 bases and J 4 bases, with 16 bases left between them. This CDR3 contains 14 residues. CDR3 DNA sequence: TGTGCCAGTACATCAGGGAGAGGGGGCACTGAAGCTTTCTTT. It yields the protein CASTSGRGGTEAFF.

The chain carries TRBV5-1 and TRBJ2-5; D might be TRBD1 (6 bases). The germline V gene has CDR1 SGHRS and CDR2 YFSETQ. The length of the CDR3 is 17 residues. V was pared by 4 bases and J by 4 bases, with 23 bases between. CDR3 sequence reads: CASSTLESREGGETQYF. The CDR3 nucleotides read TGCGCCAGCAGCACGTTAGAATCCAGGGAAGGGGGAGAGACCCAGTACTTC.

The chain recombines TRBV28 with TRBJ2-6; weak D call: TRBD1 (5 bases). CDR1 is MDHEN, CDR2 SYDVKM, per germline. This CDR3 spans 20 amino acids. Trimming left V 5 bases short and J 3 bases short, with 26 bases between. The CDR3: CASSPERKGQGNNGANVLTF. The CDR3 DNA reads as TGTGCCAGCAGTCCAGAACGTAAGGGTCAGGGAAATAATGGGGCCAACGTCCTGACTTTC. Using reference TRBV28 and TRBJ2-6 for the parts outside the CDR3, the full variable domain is DVKVTQSSRYLVKRTGEKVFLECVQDMDHENMFWYRQDPGLGLRLIYFSYDVKMKEKGDIPEGYSVSREKKERFSLILESASTNQTSMYLCASSPERKGQGNNGANVLTFGAGSRLTVL.

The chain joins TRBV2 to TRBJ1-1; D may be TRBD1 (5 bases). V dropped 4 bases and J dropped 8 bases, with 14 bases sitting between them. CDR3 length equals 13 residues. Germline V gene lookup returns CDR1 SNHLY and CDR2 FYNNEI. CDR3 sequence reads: CASSARGRSEAFF. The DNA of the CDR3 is TGTGCCAGCAGTGCCCGGGGACGGTCCGAAGCTTTCTTT.

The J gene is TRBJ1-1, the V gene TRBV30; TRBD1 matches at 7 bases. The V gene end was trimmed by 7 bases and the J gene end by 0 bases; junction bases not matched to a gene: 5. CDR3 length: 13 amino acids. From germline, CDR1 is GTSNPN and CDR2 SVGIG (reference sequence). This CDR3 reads CASGTALNTEAFF. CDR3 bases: TGTGCCTCAGGGACAGCTCTGAACACTGAAGCTTTCTTT.

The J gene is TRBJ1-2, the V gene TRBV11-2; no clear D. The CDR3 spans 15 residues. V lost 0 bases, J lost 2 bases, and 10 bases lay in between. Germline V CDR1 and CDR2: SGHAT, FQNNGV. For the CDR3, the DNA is TGTGCCAGCAGCTTAGATCATTACCGCAACTATGGCTACACCTTC. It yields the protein CASSLDHYRNYGYTF. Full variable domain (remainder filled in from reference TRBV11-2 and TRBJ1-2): EAGVAQSPRYKIIEKRQSVAFWCNPISGHATLYWYQQILGQGPKLLIQFQNNGVVDDSQLPKDRFSAERLKGVDSTLKIQPAKLEDSAVYLCASSLDHYRNYGYTFGSGTRLTVV.

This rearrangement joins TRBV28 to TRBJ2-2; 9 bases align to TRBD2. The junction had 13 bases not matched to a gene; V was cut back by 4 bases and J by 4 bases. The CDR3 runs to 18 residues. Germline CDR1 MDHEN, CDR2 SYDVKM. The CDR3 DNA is TGTGCCAGCAGTTCCCCCCTTGGTAGCGGGAGTATCACCGGGGAGCTGTTTTTT. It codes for CASSSPLGSGSITGELFF.

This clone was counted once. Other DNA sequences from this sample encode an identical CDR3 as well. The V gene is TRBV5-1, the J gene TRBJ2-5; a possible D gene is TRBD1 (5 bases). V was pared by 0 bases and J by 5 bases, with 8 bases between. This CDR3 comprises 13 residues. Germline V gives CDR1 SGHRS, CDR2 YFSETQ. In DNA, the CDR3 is TGCGCCAGCAGCTTGGAGGGGTTGGAGACCCAGTACTTC. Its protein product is CASSLEGLETQYF.

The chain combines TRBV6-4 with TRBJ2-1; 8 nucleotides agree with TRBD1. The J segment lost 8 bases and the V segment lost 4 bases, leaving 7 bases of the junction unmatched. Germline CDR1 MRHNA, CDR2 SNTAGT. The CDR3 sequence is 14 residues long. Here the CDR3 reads CASSVQPGGHEQFF. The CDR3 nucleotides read TGTGCCAGCAGTGTCCAACCAGGGGGCCATGAGCAGTTCTTC.

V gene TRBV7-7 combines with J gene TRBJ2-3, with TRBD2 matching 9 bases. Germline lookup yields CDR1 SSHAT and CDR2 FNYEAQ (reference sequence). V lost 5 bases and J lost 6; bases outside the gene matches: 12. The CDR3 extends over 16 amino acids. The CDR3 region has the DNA TGTGCCAGCAGCAGCGGTGGTAGCGGGAGTTCGGATACGCAGTATTTT. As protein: CASSSGGSGSSDTQYF. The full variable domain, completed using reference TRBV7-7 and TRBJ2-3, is GAGVSQSPRYKVTKRGQDVTLRCDPISSHATLYWYQQALGQGPEFLTYFNYEAQPDKSGLPSDRFSAERPEGSISTLTIQRTEQRDSAMYRCASSSGGSGSSDTQYFGPGTRLTVL.

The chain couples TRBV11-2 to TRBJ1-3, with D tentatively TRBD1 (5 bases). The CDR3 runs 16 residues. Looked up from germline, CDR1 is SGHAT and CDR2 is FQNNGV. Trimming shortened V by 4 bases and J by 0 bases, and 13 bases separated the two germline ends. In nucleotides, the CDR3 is TGTGCCAGCAGCTCACAAGTGGGGGTCTCTGGAAACACCATATATTTT. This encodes CASSSQVGVSGNTIYF.

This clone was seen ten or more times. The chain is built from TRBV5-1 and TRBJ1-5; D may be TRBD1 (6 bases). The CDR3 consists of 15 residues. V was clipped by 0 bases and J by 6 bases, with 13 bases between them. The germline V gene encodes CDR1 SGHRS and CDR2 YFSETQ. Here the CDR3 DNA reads TGCGCCAGCAGCTTGGAGGGACAACGGGGTCAGCCCCAGCATTTT. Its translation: CASSLEGQRGQPQHF.

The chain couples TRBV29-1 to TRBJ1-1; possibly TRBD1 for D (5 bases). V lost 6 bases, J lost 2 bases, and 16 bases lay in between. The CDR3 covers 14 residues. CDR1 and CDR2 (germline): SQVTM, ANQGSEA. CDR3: CSVKPGTFNTEAFF. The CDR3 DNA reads TGCAGCGTCAAACCCGGGACCTTCAACACTGAAGCTTTCTTT. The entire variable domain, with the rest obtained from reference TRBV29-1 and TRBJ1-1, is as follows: SAVISQKPSRDICQRGTSLTIQCQVDSQVTMMFWYRQQPGQSLTLIATANQGSEATYESGFVIDKFPISRPNLTFSTLTVSNMSPEDSSIYLCSVKPGTFNTEAFFGQGTRLTVV.

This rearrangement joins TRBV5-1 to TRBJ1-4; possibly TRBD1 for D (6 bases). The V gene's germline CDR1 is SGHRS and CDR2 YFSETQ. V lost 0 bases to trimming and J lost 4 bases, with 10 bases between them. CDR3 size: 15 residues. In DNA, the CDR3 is TGCGCCAGCAGCTTGGGACAGGTCCTTAATGAAAAACTGTTTTTT. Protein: CASSLGQVLNEKLFF.

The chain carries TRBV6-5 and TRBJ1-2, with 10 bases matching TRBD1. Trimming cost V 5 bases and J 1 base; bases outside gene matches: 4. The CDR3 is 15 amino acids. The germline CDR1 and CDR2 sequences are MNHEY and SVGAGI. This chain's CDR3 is CASSPWTGGNYGYTF. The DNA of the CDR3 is TGTGCCAGCAGTCCTTGGACAGGGGGTAACTATGGCTACACCTTC.

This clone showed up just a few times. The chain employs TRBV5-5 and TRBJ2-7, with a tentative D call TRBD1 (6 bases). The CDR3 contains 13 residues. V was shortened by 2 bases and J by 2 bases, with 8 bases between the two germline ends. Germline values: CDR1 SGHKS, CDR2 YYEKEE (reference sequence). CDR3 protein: CASSFQGPYEQYF. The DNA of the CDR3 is TGTGCCAGCAGCTTCCAGGGGCCCTACGAGCAGTACTTC.

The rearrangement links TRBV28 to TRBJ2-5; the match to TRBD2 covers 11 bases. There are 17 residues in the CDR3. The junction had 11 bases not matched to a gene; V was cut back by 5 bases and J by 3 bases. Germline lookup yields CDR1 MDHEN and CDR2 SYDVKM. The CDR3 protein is CASSKEMTSGNKETQYF. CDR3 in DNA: TGTGCCAGCAGTAAGGAGATGACTAGCGGGAACAAAGAGACCCAGTACTTC.

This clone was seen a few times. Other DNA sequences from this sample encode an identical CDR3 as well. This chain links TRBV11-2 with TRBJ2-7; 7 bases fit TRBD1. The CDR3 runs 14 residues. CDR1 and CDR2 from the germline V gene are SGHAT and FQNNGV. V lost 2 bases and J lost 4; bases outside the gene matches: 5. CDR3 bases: TGTGCCAGCAGCTTATCGAGGGGGCTGTACGAGCAGTACTTC. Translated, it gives CASSLSRGLYEQYF.

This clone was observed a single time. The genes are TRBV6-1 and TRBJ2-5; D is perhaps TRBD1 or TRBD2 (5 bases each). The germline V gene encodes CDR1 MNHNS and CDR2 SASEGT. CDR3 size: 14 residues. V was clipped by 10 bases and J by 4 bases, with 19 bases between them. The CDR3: CATTGTADRETQYF. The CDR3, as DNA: TGTGCCACCACTGGGACCGCAGACCGAGAGACCCAGTACTTC.

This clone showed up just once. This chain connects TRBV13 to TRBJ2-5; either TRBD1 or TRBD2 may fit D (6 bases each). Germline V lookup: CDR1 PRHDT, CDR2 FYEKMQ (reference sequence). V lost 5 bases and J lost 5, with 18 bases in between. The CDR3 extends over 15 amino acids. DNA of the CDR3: TGTGCCAGCAGCACAGGAGGGGGGAGGAGGGAGACCCAGTACTTC. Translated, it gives CASSTGGGRRETQYF.

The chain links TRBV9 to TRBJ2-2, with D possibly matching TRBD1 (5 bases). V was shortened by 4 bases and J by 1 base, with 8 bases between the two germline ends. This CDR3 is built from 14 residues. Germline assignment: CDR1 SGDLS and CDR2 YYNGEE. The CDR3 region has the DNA TGTGCCAGCAGCATCAGGGTGAACACCGGGGAGCTGTTTTTT. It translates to CASSIRVNTGELFF.

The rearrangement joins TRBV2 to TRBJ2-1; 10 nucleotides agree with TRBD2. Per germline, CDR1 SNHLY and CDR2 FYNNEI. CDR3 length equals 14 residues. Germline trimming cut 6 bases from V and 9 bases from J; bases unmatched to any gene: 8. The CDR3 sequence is CASSWLAGEGEQFF. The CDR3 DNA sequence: TGTGCCAGCAGCTGGCTAGCGGGAGAGGGTGAGCAGTTCTTC. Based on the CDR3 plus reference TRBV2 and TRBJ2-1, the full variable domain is EPEVTQTPSHQVTQMGQEVILRCVPISNHLYFYWYRQILGQKVEFLVSFYNNEISEKSEIFDDQFSVERPDGSNFTLKIRSTKLEDSAMYFCASSWLAGEGEQFFGPGTRLTVL.